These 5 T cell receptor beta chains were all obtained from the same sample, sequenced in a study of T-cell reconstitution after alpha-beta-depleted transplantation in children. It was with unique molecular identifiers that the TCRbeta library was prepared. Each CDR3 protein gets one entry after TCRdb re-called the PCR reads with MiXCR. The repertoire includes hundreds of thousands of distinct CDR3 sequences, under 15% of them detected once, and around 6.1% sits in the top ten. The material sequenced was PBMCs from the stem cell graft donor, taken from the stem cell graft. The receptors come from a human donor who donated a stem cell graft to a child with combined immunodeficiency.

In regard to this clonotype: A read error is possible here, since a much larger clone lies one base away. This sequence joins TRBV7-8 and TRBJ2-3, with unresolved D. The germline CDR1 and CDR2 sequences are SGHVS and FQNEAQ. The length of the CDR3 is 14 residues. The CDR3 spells CASSLAVGSDAQYF. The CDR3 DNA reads TGTGCCAGCAGCTTAGCGGTAGGGTCAGATGCGCAGTATTTT. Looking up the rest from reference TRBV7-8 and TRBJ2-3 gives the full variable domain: GAGVSQSPRYKVAKRGQDVALRCDPISGHVSLFWYQQALGQGPEFLTYFQNEAQLDKSGLPSDRFFAERPEGSVSTLKIQRTQQEDSAVYLCASSLAVGSDAQYFGPGTRLTVL.

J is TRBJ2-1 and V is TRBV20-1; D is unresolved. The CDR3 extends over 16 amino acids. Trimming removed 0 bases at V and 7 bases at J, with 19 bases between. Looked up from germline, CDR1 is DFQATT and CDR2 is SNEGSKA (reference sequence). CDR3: CSARETSRPPGNEQFF. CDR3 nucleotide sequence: TGCAGTGCTAGAGAGACGTCCCGCCCCCCGGGTAATGAGCAGTTCTTC.

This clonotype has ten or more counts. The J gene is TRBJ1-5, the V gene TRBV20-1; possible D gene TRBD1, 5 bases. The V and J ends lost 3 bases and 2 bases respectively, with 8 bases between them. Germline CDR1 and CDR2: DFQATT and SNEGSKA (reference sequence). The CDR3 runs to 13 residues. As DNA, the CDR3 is TGCAGTGCTAGTGGGGGGGGCAATCAGCCCCAGCATTTT. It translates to CSASGGGNQPQHF.

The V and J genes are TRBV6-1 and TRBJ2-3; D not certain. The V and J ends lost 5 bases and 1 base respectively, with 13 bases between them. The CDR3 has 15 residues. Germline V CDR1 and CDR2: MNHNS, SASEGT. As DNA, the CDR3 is TGTGCCAGCAGTCCTCTGGGATATCGCACAGATACGCAGTATTTT. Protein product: CASSPLGYRTDTQYF.

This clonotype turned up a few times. The CDR3 sequence is CASSYGLNQFRGELFF. CDR3 nucleotides: TGCGCCAGCAGCTACGGTTTGAACCAGTTCCGTGGGGAGCTGTTTTTT. V and J are TRBV5-1 and TRBJ2-2; D unresolved. With 3 bases removed from V and 8 bases from J, the gap between germline ends came to 20 bases. The CDR3 contains 16 residues. Germline V gene data show CDR1 as SGHRS and CDR2 as YFSETQ.